The entry that follows covers one TCR beta chain sequence. This clone was counted a single time. Its antigen has not been determined. No much larger clone exists at a distance of one base, and base qualities are not known. These data come from a study of graft-versus-host responses after intestinal transplantation (dated by TCRdb to about 2021). General notes on the study: Recipients received multivisceral, liver-intestinal, or isolated intestinal transplants. Every recipient was given anti-thymocyte globulin induction, followed by 3 to 4 years of maintenance tacrolimus and steroids. After intestinal transplantation, graft-versus-host and host-versus-graft alloreactive T cell clones in the graft, circulation and bone marrow were tracked using bulk TCR-beta CDR3 sequencing. To identify alloreactive clones, pre-transplant mixed lymphocyte reaction products were sequenced and compared with unstimulated pre-transplant donor and recipient T cells. Of the roughly 25 intestinal transplant recipients enrolled in the cohort, one of whom was a retransplant, a few patients without pretransplant specimens were excluded. Donor T cell macrochimerism was defined as a peak of at least 4% donor T cells among recipient peripheral blood mononuclear cells. Rather than being sequenced by the commercial service, samples from three later patients were sequenced in-house on an Illumina MiSeq and processed with MiXCR.

The CDR3 runs 15 amino acids, cysteine and phenylalanine included. The entry retains the CDR3 DNA only, 45 bases that are in frame from base 1. Per the germline V gene, MGHRA is the CDR1 and YSYEKL is the CDR2. V loses 1 base at its end and J loses 4 bases; junction bases beyond the gene matches: 2. Blood samples were collected up to 4 times in the first month after transplant and then at least monthly when available. Receptors were amplified or captured by the immunoSEQ multiplex PCR assay. Adaptive Biotechnologies carried out high-throughput TCR-beta CDR3 sequencing of genomic DNA for most patients. On the authors' methods: TCR sequencing data for around 20 patients were retrieved from Adaptive's ImmunoSEQ software; three other patients were processed with MiXCR and VDJtools. Because the origin of CDR3 nucleotide sequences shared between donor and recipient could not be assigned, those sequences were removed. Alloreactive clones required at least 2-fold expansion over unstimulated cells and minimum CFSE-low frequency of 0.002% (template counts) or 0.001% (read counts). A clone was considered mappable if detected in the sequenced pre-transplant spleen, lymph node, or MLR CFSE-low populations of the donor or recipient. The cumulative frequency of alloreactive clones was calculated as a percentage of all sequences, weighted by copy number. The table comes from immuneACCESS by way of TCRdb, which keeps in-frame sequences with V and J called. Part of the clones is missing from these tables; in studies checked, under half for an unresolved V gene and the rest for unknown reasons. The V and J calls and clone size are taken from that table; D and trimming were inferred from the DNA. This sample has fewer than 45,000 clones in its table, and approximately 96% of those were observed once. Of the sample, about 0.8% falls within the top ten clones.

Overall study results and their limits: The relatively low number and heterogeneity of intestinal transplant patients limited the conclusions. GvH clones turned up in recipient bone marrow, with some appearing earlier in ileal mucosa or blood, a pattern consistent with an intestinal mucosal origin. In the allografts of patients with donor T cell macrochimerism, GvH to HvG T cell clonal ratios were high. Early after transplant, peak levels of circulating GvH clones were associated with declines in HvG clones.

This TCR was recovered from a human patient who received an intestinal transplant, so some T cells may come from the graft donor. The rearranged segments are TRBV4-1 and TRBJ2-5, with 11 junctional bases fitting TRBD1. Sequencing used PBMCs, obtained 16 days after intestinal transplant. The nucleotides read TGCGCCAGCAGCCAAGTTGGGACAGGGGGAGAGACCCAGTACTTC. Protein translation: CASSQVGTGGETQYF.